This T cell receptor (beta chain) was captured by sequencing in a study of OX40 agonist ivuxolimab in advanced cancers. Patients had blood sampled at baseline and again on cycle 4 day 1 and cycle 7 day 1. V was trimmed by 2 bases and J by 5 bases, leaving 16 bases between them. The germline gives CDR1 SGHRS, CDR2 YFSETQ. This CDR3 has 15 residues. Profiled with immunoSEQ multiplex PCR; TCRdb holds only in-frame clones, not every one. Here the sample spans some 17,000 clones, around 90% being singletons. The sequence derives from an adult with an advanced solid tumor such as melanoma, head and neck, liver or kidney cancer. Here the sequenced sample was CD4+ or CD8+ T cells sorted from blood, taken in a trial of the OX40 agonist ivuxolimab. The chain carries TRBV5-1 and TRBJ2-5; D is unclear. This chain's CDR3 is CASSFSPSLEETQYF. Here the CDR3 DNA reads TGCGCCAGCAGCTTCTCCCCGTCCCTTGAGGAGACCCAGTACTTC.